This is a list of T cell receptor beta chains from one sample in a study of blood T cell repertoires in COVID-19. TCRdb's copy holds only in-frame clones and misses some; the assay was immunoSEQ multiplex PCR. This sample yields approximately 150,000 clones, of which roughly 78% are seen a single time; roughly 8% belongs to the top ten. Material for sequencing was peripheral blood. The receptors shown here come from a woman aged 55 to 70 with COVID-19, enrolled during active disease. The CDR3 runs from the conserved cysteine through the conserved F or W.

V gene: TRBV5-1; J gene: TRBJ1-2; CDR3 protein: CASSLRFGDYGYTF
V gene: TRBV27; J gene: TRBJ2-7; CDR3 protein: CASSFAGGEQYF
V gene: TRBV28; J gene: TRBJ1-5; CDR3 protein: CASSQARASAGTQHF
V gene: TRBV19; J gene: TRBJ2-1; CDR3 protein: CASSISFRSYNEQFF
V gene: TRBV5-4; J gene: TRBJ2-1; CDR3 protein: CASSLPVGGNNEQFF
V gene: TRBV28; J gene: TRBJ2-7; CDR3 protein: CASSDPSGQGSYEQYF
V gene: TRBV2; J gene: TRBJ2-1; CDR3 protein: CASRPGTGYNEQFF
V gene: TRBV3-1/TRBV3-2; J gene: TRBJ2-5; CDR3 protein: CASSPHRTGGVETQYF
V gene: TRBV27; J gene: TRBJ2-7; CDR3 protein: CASSLGPGGTYEQYF
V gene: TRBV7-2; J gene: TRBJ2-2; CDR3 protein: CASSLQGAPGELFF
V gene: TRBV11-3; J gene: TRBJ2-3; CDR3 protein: CASSKGGAGSSTDTQYF
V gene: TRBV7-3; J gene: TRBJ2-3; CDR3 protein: CASSPSGGTSTQYF
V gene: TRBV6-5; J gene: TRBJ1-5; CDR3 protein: CASSQQGGNQPQHF
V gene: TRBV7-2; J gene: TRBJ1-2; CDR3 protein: CASSADRGYGYTF
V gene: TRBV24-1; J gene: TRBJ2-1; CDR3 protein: CATNGGTSGGADEQFF
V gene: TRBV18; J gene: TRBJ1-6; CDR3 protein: CASSPYGTADSPLHF
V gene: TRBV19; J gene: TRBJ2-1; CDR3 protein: CASSASGTGTGAPIEQFF
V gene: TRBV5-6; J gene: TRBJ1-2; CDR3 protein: CASSTGQLNYGYTF
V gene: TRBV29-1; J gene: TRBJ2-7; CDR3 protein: CSVVTGPRSSYEQYF
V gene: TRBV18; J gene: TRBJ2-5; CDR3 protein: CASSPNPDRVQETQYF
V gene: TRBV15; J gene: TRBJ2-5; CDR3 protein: CATSQIRLAGEETQYF
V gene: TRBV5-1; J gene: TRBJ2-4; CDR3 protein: CASSWGQGNIQYF
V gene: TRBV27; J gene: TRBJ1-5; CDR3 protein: CASSLSGGPQHF
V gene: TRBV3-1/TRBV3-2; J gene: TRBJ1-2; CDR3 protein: CASSQDFFQGGDGYTF
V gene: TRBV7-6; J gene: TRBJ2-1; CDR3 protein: CASSPIAGLSYNEQFF
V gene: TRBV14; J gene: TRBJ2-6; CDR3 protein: CASSRQVAGANVLTF
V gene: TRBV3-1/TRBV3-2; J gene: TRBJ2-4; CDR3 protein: CASSQRADQLEDIQYF
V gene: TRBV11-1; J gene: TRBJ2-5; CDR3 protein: CASSLGYSQETQYF
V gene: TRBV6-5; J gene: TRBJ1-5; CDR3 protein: CASSYLKGQPQHF
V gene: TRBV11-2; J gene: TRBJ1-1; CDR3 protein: CASSLDKTGGRTEAFF
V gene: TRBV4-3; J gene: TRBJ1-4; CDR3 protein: CASSYSTTDPNEKLFF
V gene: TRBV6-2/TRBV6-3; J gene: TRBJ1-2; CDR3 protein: CASSDFPGQGNYGYTF
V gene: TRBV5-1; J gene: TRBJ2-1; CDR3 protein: CASSLSGGAINEQFF
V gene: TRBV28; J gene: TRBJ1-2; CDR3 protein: CASSSSGTGKGYTF
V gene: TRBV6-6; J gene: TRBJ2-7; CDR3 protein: CASGVGPYEQYF
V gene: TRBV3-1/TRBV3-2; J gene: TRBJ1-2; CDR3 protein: CASSQVDRGGGYTF
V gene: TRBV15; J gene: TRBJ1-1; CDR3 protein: CATSRGTNRVGVMNTEAFF
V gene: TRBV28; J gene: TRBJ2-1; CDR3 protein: CASTSRRFGSSFF
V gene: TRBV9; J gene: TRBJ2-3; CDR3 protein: CASSVAVGQGMYF
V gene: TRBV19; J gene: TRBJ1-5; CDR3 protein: CASSNDRTNQPQHF
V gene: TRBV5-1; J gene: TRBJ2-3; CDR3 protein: CASSPLPGGTDTQYF
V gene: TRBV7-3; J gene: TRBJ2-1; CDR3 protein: CASSRRLAGSNEQFF
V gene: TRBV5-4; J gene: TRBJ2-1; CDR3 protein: CASSGQAGYNEQFF
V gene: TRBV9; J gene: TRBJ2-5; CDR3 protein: CASLVSSGNQETQYF
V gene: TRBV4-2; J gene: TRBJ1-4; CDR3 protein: CASSQEPGTGYNEKLFF